This T cell receptor (beta chain) derives from a study of shared clonotypes between healthy human individuals. Per germline, CDR1 SGHNT and CDR2 YENEEA. V lost 3 bases, J lost 3 bases, and 7 bases stayed unmatched. This CDR3 comprises 15 residues. Genomic DNA per cell subset filled all wells of several immunoSEQ plates. Repertoires were generated with immunoSEQ multiplex PCR, while TCRdb's copy carries only in-frame clones and drops some. The sample has 600,000 to 750,000 clones, about three quarters seen once; the top ten hold 1.8%. This TCR came from a woman in her twenties or thirties in good health. The sample was memory CD4+ T cells sorted from blood. Subset denoted: CD45RA-negative fraction. V is TRBV11-3 and J is TRBJ2-7; 8 bases fit TRBD1. CDR3 nucleotides: TGTGCCAGCAGCTTCCACAGGGGGGTGAACTACGAGCAGTACTTC. It codes for CASSFHRGVNYEQYF.